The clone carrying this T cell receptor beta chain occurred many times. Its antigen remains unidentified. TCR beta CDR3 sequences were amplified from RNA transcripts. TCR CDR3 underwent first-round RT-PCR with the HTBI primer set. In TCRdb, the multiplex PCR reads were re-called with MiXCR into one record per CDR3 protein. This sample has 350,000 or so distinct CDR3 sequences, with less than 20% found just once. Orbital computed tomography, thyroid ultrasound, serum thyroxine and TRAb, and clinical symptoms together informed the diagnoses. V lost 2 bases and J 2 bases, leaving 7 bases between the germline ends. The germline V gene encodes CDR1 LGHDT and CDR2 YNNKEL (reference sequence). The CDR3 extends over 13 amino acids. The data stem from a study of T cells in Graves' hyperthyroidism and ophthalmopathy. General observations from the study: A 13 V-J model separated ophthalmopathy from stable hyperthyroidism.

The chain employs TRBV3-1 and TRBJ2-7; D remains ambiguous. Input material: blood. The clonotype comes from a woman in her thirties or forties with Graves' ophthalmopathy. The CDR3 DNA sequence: TGTGCCAGCAGCCAAAGGCTGGCCTACGAGCAGTACTTC. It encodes CASSQRLAYEQYF.